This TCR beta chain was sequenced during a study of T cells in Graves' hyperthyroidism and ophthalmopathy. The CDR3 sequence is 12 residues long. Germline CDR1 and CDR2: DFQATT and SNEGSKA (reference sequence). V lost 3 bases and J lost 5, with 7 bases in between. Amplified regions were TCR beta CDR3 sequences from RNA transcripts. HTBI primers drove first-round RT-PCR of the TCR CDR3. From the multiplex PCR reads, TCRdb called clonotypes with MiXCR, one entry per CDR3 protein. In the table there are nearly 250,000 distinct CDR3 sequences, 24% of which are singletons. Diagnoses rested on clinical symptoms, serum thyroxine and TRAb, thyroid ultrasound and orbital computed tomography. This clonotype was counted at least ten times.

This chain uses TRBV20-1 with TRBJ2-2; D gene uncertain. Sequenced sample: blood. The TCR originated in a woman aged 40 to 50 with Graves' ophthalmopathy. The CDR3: CSARPVTGELFF. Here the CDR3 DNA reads TGCAGTGCTAGGCCCGTAACCGGGGAGCTGTTTTTT.